The TCR beta chain under discussion was sequenced for a study of blood T cell repertoires in COVID-19 (dated by TCRdb to 2020 to 2022). Concerning the study at large: Collaborator samples came from the United States, Italy and Spain and covered acute and convalescent phases of COVID-19. The prospective study material was composed of cDNA or gDNA derived from T cells, B-cell-depleted T cells, or PBMCs. Subjects who had been exposed to COVID-19, were actively infected with it, or had recovered from it provided the deeply sampled blood TCRbeta repertoires that made up the dataset. The repertoires were released in a freely available public database meant as a resource for research on the immune response to SARS-CoV-2. The samples were drawn from two sources: the first 160 participants of the ongoing ImmuneRACE study, and some 1,300 subjects contributed by 6 global collaborators. Sample metadata almost always included a de-identified subject ID, COVID-19 status, age in years and sex. Where available, HLA class I and class II types were obtained from metadata supplied by the sample provider rather than from assay-based typing.

The germline V gene specifies SNHLY as CDR1 and FYNNEI as CDR2. The CDR3, cysteine through phenylalanine, is 16 amino acids long. Here the CDR3 DNA is all that survives: 48 bases in frame from base 1. The V and J ends are trimmed by 5 bases and 1 base, leaving 14 bases between them. General study outcomes and caveats: Clinical and demographic metadata were provided uncurated, with the amount varying by source and participant.

Collaborating institutions collected whole blood in K2EDTA tubes following their own protocols. For TCRbeta analysis, collaborators shipped samples as frozen whole blood, isolated PBMCs, or DNA extracted from either of those sample types. A remark on this clone: This receptor's antigen is unknown. Base qualities were left out, and no much larger clone turns up one base away.

The immunoSEQ Assay, a bias-controlled multiplex PCR, was used to amplify TCRbeta CDR3 regions from genomic DNA. In the paper's pipeline: Nucleated cell counts per sample were estimated from amplification of reference gene primers within the assay. Sequence reads were collapsed and filtered to measure the absolute abundance of every unique TCRbeta CDR3 rearrangement. Productive Simpson clonality was computed per sample as the square root of Simpson's diversity index over productive rearrangements. In TCRdb, the immuneACCESS table is reduced to in-frame sequences with V and J assigned. These tables do not hold every clone; where another copy was compared, an unresolved V gene accounts for under half, and the others remain unexplained. Clone size and V and J calls were adopted from that table, with D and trimming inferred from the DNA. Present in this sample are about 97,000 clones, roughly 80% of which were seen just once. The ten top clones hold around 4.5% of the sample.

The specimen sequenced was peripheral blood. The TCR originated in a human donor in a cohort sampled during active COVID-19. Recombination linked TRBV2 to TRBJ2-2, with TRBD2 as a weak D call on 6 bases. The sequence in DNA is TGTGCCAGCAGTCGGACGGGGGTTGGGAACACCGGGGAGCTGTTTTTT. It specifies CASSRTGVGNTGELFF.